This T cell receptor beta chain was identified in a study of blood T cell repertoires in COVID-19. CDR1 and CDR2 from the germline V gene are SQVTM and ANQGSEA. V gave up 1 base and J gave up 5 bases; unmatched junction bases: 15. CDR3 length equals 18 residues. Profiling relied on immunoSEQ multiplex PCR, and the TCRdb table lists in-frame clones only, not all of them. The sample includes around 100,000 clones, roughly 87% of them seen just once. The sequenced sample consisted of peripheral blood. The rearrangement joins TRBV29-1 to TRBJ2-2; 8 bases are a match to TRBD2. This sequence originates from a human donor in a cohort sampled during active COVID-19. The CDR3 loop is CSVEAPRGGGLRTGELFF. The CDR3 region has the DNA TGCAGCGTTGAAGCTCCCCGGGGGGGTGGGCTAAGAACCGGGGAGCTGTTTTTT.